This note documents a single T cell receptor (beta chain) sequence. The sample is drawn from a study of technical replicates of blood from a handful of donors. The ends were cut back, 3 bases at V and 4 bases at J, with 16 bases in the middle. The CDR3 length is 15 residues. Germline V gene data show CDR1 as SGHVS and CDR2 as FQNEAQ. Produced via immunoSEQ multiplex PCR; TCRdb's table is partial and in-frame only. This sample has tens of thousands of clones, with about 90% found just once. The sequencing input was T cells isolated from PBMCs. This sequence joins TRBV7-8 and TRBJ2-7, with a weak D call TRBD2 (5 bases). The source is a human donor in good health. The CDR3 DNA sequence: TGTGCCAGCAGCTTTGCCGGGGAGAGGGCTTACGAGCAGTACTTC. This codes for CASSFAGERAYEQYF.